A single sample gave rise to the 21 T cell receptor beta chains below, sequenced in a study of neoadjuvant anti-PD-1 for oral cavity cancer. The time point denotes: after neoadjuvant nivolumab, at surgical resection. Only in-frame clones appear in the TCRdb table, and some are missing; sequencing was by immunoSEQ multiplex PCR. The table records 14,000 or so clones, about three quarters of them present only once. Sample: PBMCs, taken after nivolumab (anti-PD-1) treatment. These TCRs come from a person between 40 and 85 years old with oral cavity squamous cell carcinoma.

The CDR3 loop is CASSFTGGLRSYEQYF. In DNA, the CDR3 is TGTGCCAGCAGCTTTACAGGGGGCCTAAGATCCTACGAGCAGTACTTC. The genes are TRBV11-2 and TRBJ2-7; TRBD1 aligns across 9 bases. Losses at the gene ends were 3 bases for V and 1 base for J; bases not matched to a gene: 7. CDR3 length equals 16 residues. Germline CDR1 reads SGHAT; CDR2 reads FQNNGV.

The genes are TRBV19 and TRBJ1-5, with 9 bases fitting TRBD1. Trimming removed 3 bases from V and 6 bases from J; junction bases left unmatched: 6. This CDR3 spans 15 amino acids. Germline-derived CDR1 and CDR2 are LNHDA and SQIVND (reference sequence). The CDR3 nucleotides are TGTGCCAGTAGTATCCATACAGGGGGCGGTCAGCCCCAGCATTTT. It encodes CASSIHTGGGQPQHF.

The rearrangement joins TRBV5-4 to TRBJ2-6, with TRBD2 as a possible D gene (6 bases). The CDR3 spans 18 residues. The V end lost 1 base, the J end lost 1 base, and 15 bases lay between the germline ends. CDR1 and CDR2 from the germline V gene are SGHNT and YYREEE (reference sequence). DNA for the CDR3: TGTGCCAGCAGCTTGTTTCTTTCGGGGAGGTCTGGGGCCAACGTCCTGACTTTC. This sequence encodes CASSLFLSGRSGANVLTF.

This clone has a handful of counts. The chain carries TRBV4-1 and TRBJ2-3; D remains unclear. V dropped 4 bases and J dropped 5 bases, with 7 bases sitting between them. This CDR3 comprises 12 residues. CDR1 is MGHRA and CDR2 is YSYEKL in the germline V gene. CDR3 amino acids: CASSRAVDTQYF. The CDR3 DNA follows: TGCGCCAGCAGCCGAGCCGTAGATACGCAGTATTTT.

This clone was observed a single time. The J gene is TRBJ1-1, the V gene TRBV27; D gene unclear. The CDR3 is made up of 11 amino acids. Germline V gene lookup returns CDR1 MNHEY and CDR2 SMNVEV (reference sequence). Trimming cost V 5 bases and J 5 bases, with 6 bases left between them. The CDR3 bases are TGTGCCAGCAGTACGGTGACTGAAGCTTTCTTT. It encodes CASSTVTEAFF.

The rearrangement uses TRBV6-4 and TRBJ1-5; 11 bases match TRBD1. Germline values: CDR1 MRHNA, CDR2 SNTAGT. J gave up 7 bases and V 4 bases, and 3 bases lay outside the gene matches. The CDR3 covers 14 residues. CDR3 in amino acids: CASSAGTGGQPQHF. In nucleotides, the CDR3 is TGTGCCAGCAGTGCGGGGACAGGGGGACAGCCCCAGCATTTT.

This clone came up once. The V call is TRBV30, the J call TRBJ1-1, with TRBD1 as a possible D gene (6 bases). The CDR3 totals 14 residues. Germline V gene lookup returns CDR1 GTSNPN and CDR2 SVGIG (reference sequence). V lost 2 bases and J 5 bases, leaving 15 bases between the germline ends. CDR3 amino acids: CAWSTFGGGTEAFF. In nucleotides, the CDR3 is TGTGCCTGGAGTACCTTTGGGGGCGGGACTGAAGCTTTCTTT.

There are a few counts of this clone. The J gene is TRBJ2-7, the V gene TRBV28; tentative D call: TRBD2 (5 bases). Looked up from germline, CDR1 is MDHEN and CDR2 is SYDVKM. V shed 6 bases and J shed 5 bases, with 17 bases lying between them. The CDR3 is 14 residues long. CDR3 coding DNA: TGTGCCAGCAGCTTACCCCCGGGGTGGCACGAGCAGTACTTC. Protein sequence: CASSLPPGWHEQYF.

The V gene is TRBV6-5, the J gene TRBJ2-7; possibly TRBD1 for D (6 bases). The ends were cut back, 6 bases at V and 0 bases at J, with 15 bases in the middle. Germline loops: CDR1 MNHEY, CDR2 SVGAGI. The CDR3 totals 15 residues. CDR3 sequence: CASRVSGHYSYEQYF. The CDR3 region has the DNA TGTGCCAGCAGGGTATCGGGACACTACTCCTACGAGCAGTACTTC.

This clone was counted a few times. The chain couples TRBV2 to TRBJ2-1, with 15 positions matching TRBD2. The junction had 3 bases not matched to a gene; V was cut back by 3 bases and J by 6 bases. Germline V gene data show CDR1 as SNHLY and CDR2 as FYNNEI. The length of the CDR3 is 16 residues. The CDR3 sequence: CASSDEGLAGGNEQFF. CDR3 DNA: TGTGCCAGCAGTGATGAGGGACTAGCGGGAGGCAATGAGCAGTTCTTC. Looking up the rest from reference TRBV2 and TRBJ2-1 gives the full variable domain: EPEVTQTPSHQVTQMGQEVILRCVPISNHLYFYWYRQILGQKVEFLVSFYNNEISEKSEIFDDQFSVERPDGSNFTLKIRSTKLEDSAMYFCASSDEGLAGGNEQFFGPGTRLTVL.

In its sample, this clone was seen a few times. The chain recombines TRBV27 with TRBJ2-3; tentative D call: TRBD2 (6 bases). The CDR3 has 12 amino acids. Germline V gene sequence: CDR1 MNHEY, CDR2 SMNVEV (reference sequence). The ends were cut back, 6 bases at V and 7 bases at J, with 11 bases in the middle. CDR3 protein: CASRTTRNTQYF. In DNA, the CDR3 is TGTGCCAGCAGGACGACTAGAAATACGCAGTATTTT.

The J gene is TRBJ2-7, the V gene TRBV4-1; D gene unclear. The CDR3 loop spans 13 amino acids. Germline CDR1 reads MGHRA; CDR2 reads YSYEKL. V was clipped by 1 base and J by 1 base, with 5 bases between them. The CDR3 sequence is CASSQGYSYEQYF. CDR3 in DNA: TGCGCCAGCAGCCAAGGGTATTCCTACGAGCAGTACTTC.

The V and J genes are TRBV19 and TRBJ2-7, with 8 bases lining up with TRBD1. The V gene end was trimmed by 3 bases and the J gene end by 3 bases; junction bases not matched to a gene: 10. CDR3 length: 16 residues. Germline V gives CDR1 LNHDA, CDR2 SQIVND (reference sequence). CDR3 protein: CASSILGQGGIYEQYF. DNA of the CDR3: TGTGCCAGTAGTATCCTTGGACAGGGTGGAATCTACGAGCAGTACTTC.

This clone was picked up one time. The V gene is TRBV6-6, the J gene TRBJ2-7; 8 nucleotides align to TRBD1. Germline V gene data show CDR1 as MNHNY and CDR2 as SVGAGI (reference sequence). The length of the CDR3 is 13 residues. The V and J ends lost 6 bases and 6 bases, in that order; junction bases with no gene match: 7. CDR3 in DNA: TGTGCCAGCAGACCGCCACAGGGGGGCGAGCAGTACTTC. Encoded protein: CASRPPQGGEQYF.

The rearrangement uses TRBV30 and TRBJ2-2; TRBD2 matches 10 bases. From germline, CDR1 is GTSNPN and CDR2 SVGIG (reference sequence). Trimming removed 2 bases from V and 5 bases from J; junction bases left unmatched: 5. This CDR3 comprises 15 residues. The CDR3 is CAWSRSGRGTGELFF. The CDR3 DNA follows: TGTGCCTGGAGTAGGAGCGGGAGGGGGACCGGGGAGCTGTTTTTT.

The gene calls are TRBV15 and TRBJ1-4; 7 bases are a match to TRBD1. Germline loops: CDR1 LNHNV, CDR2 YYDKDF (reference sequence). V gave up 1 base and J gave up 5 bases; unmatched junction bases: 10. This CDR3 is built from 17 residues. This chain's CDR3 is CATSRAYPGQLNEKLFF. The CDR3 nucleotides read TGTGCCACCAGCAGAGCGTATCCGGGACAGCTGAATGAAAAACTGTTTTTT.

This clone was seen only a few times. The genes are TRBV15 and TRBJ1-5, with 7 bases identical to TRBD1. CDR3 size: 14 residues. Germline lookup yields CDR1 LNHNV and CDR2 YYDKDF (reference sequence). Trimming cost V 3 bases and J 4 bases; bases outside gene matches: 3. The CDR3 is CATSRQGENQPQHF. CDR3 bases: TGTGCCACCAGCAGGCAGGGGGAGAATCAGCCCCAGCATTTT. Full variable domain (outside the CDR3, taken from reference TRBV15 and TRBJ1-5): DAMVIQNPRYQVTQFGKPVTLSCSQTLNHNVMYWYQQKSSQAPKLLFHYYDKDFNNEADTPDNFQSRRPNTSFCFLDIRSPGLGDTAMYLCATSRQGENQPQHFGDGTRLSIL.

The chain's CDR3 is CASSLAGLAGGGRELFF. CDR3 nucleotide sequence: TGTGCCAGCAGCTTGGCCGGACTAGCGGGAGGAGGCCGGGAGCTGTTTTTT. The chain has TRBV5-6 and TRBJ2-2, with 14 positions matching TRBD2. CDR3 length equals 17 residues. CDR1 and CDR2 (germline): SGHDT, YYEEEE. The J segment lost 9 bases and the V segment lost 0 bases, leaving 7 bases of the junction unmatched.

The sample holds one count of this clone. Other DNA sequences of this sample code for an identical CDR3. The CDR3 spells CASSISGSSYNEQFF. For the CDR3, the DNA is TGTGCCAGTAGTATCTCAGGGAGCTCCTACAATGAGCAGTTCTTC. The chain is built from TRBV19 and TRBJ2-1; D may match TRBD1 or TRBD2 (5 bases each). The CDR3 is 15 residues long. V gave up 3 bases and J gave up 0 bases, with 9 bases separating them. Germline CDR1 and CDR2: LNHDA and SQIVND (reference sequence).

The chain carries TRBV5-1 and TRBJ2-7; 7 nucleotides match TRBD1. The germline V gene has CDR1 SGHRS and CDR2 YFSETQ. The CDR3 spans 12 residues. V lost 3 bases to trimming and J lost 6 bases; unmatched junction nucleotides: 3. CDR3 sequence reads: CASSSQGLEQYF. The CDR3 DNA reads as TGCGCCAGCAGCTCACAGGGGCTCGAGCAGTACTTC. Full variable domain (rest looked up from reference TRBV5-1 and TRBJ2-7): KAGVTQTPRYLIKTRGQQVTLSCSPISGHRSVSWYQQTPGQGLQFLFEYFSETQRNKGNFPGRFSGRQFSNSRSEMNVSTLELGDSALYLCASSSQGLEQYFGPGTRLTVT.

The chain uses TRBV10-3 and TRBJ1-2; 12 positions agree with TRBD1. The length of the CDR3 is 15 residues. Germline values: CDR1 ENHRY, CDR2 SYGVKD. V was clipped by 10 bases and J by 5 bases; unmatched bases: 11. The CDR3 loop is CATRDRGQEDYGYTF. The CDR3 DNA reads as TGTGCCACCAGGGACAGGGGGCAAGAGGATTATGGCTACACCTTC.